The 10 T cell receptor beta chains given below trace back to one sample, sequenced in a study of T cells in Graves' hyperthyroidism and ophthalmopathy. Amplified regions were TCR beta CDR3 sequences from RNA transcripts. First-round RT-PCR of the TCR CDR3 relied on the HTBI primer set. MiXCR, run by TCRdb on the multiplex PCR reads, gives a single entry per CDR3 protein. Of some 600,000 distinct CDR3 sequences listed, over 11% are singletons. What was sequenced was blood. These receptors originate from a woman in her 30s with Graves' hyperthyroidism that later progressed to Graves' ophthalmopathy.

This clonotype occurred many times. The chain recombines TRBV19 with TRBJ1-5, with 7 bases identical to TRBD1. After removal of 4 bases from V and 6 bases from J, the junction contained 12 bases not matched to a gene. Germline V gene lookup returns CDR1 LNHDA and CDR2 SQIVND (reference sequence). This CDR3 spans 16 amino acids. The CDR3 is CASSTSRQGLGQPQHF. The CDR3 DNA reads TGTGCCAGTAGTACATCACGACAGGGACTCGGTCAGCCCCAGCATTTT.

The chain joins TRBV28 to TRBJ1-1; the match to TRBD1 covers 8 bases. The CDR3 totals 16 residues. The ends lost 5 bases at V and 1 base at J; junction bases unmatched: 9. The germline gives CDR1 MDHEN, CDR2 SYDVKM. In nucleotides, the CDR3 is TGTGCCAGCAGTCCGGGACAGGCTTATCGGAACACTGAAGCTTTCTTT. It encodes CASSPGQAYRNTEAFF.

This clonotype was seen at least ten times. The chain recombines TRBV9 with TRBJ2-2; TRBD1 agrees at 8 bases. V lost 1 base and J lost 4; bases outside the gene matches: 6. The CDR3 has 16 amino acids. Germline V gene lookup returns CDR1 SGDLS and CDR2 YYNGEE. CDR3 protein: CASSVRTGSATGELFF. The CDR3 nucleotides read TGTGCCAGCAGCGTAAGGACAGGGTCGGCCACCGGGGAGCTGTTTTTT.

There are a few counts of this clonotype. One junction end disagrees with the germline gene, perhaps due to a read error. The V gene is TRBV27, the J gene TRBJ2-7; the D gene is possibly TRBD2 (6 bases). CDR1 is MNHEY and CDR2 is SMNVEV in the germline V gene (reference sequence). This CDR3 has 15 residues. The CDR3 sequence: CASRFYGGNSYEQYF. The CDR3 DNA sequence: TGTGCCAGCCGTTTCTATGGGGGGAACTCCTACGAGCAGTACTTC.

This clonotype was detected many times. The chain carries TRBV12-3 or TRBV12-4 and TRBJ1-1; D remains unclear. Trimming left V 5 bases short and J 1 base short, with 8 bases between. The CDR3 length is 13 residues. The CDR3 DNA is TGTGCCAGCAGTCCCGCACCGAACACTGAAGCTTTCTTT. Translation: CASSPAPNTEAFF.

This clonotype came up a few times. The genes are TRBV30 and TRBJ2-5, with 8 bases lining up with TRBD1. The CDR3 covers 12 residues. Per germline, CDR1 GTSNPN and CDR2 SVGIG (reference sequence). V shed 4 bases and J 4 bases; nucleotides not matched to a gene: 2. The chain's CDR3 is CAWIQGGETQYF. CDR3 nucleotide sequence: TGTGCCTGGATACAGGGGGGAGAGACCCAGTACTTC.

This clonotype was seen a handful of times. The chain has TRBV19 and TRBJ2-7, with 7 bases matching TRBD1. The trim removed 6 bases at V and 0 bases at J, leaving 11 bases unmatched. This CDR3 is 16 amino acids long. Germline V gives CDR1 LNHDA, CDR2 SQIVND (reference sequence). CDR3 loop: CASSLSSTGSSYEQYF. The CDR3 region has the DNA TGTGCCAGTAGCCTATCCTCGACAGGGTCCTCCTACGAGCAGTACTTC.

This clonotype was picked up many times. This chain connects TRBV29-1 to TRBJ1-2; 7 bases fit TRBD1. Trimming cost V 4 bases and J 6 bases; bases outside gene matches: 2. CDR3 length: 11 residues. Germline V lookup: CDR1 SQVTM, CDR2 ANQGSEA. CDR3 bases: TGCAGCGTTGTACAGGGGCATGGCTACACCTTC. Translated, it gives CSVVQGHGYTF. Full variable domain (outside the CDR3, taken from reference TRBV29-1 and TRBJ1-2): SAVISQKPSRDICQRGTSLTIQCQVDSQVTMMFWYRQQPGQSLTLIATANQGSEATYESGFVIDKFPISRPNLTFSTLTVSNMSPEDSSIYLCSVVQGHGYTFGSGTRLTVV.

The sample holds many counts of this clonotype. V is TRBV19 and J is TRBJ2-2, with 10 bases that match TRBD2. The trim removed 3 bases at V and 5 bases at J, leaving 9 bases unmatched. This CDR3 is 17 amino acids long. Germline V gives CDR1 LNHDA, CDR2 SQIVND (reference sequence). The CDR3 loop is CASSIGPSGSGTGELFF. CDR3 nucleotides: TGTGCCAGTAGTATCGGCCCTAGCGGGAGCGGTACCGGGGAGCTGTTTTTT.

This clonotype was recorded at least ten times. The chain has TRBV24-1 and TRBJ1-1; D may be TRBD1 (5 bases). CDR1 KGHDR and CDR2 SFDVKD come from the germline V gene. The ends were cut back, 7 bases at V and 0 bases at J, with 11 bases in the middle. The CDR3 totals 14 residues. CDR3 sequence: CATRGGGLNTEAFF. The CDR3, as DNA: TGTGCCACCAGGGGGGGGGGTCTGAACACTGAAGCTTTCTTT.